Below are 8 T cell receptor beta chains sequenced from a single sample in a study of early T cells in non-severe SARS-CoV-2 infection. Each CDR3 protein gets one entry after TCRdb re-called the 5' RACE reads with MiXCR. The sample gives tens of thousands of distinct CDR3 sequences, roughly 5.7% of which show up once; 5.5% to 6% is in the top ten. The specimen was whole blood. All receptors come from an adult who was a healthcare worker with PCR-confirmed SARS-CoV-2 infection or an uninfected control (not recorded which).

In its sample, this clonotype was seen many times. This chain links TRBV7-9 with TRBJ1-4, with D perhaps TRBD1 (6 bases). CDR3 size: 13 residues. CDR1 and CDR2 from the germline V gene are SEHNR and FQNEAQ (reference sequence). V lost 6 bases and J lost 3, with 8 bases in between. CDR3 coding DNA: TGTGCCAGCAGACAGGGACCTAATGAAAAACTGTTTTTT. Protein product: CASRQGPNEKLFF.

This chain uses TRBV28 with TRBJ2-5; 7 bases line up with TRBD1. Germline V gene sequence: CDR1 MDHEN, CDR2 SYDVKM. The CDR3 is made up of 13 amino acids. The V segment lost 2 bases and the J segment 3 bases; nucleotides outside the gene matches: 0. The CDR3 coding sequence is TGTGCCAGCAGTTTAGGACAGGAAGAGACCCAGTACTTC. Translated, it gives CASSLGQEETQYF.

This clonotype has a count of ten or more. The chain couples TRBV4-1 to TRBJ2-1; no clear D gene. Looked up from germline, CDR1 is MGHRA and CDR2 is YSYEKL. The length of the CDR3 is 15 residues. Trimming took 2 bases from V and 6 from J, leaving 14 bases between them. The CDR3 DNA sequence: TGCGCCAGCAGCCAACTGACTGGAAGGGTCAATGAGCAGTTCTTC. Translation gives CASSQLTGRVNEQFF.

This clonotype was recorded many times. The genes are TRBV5-1 and TRBJ2-7, with 11 bases matching TRBD1. The CDR3 consists of 15 residues. Germline V gives CDR1 SGHRS, CDR2 YFSETQ. J lost 6 bases, V lost 4 bases, and 9 bases had no gene match. This CDR3 reads CASSPTGQGAVEQYF. CDR3 nucleotides: TGCGCCAGCAGCCCAACCGGACAGGGGGCTGTCGAGCAGTACTTC.

This clonotype has more than one count but fewer than ten. The chain has TRBV4-3 and TRBJ2-3; TRBD2 matches at 9 bases. Germline V gene sequence: CDR1 LGHNA, CDR2 YSLEER. This CDR3 has 19 residues. Trimming removed 0 bases from V and 1 base from J; junction bases left unmatched: 11. The DNA for the CDR3 is TGCGCCAGCAGCCAAGATTCGGTAGCGGGAGAGGTGGGCACAGATACGCAGTATTTT. It is translated as CASSQDSVAGEVGTDTQYF.

This clonotype was counted many times. The gene calls are TRBV21-1 and TRBJ2-7; the table gives TRBD2 as D, unverified against the DNA. TRBV21-1 is reported as a pseudogene. CDR3 size: 17 residues. In DNA form, the CDR3 reads TGTGCCAGCAGCCCTGACCCGCGACTAGCGGGAGTAGGCGAGCAGTACTTC. This gives the protein CASSPDPRLAGVGEQYF.

In its sample, this clonotype was seen a few times. The CDR3, as DNA: TGTGCCACCAGCAGAGATATTACTAGCGGGAGTGATGAGCAGTTCTTC. Protein sequence: CATSRDITSGSDEQFF. V and J are TRBV15 and TRBJ2-1; 11 bases map to TRBD2. Losses at the gene ends were 0 bases for V and 8 bases for J; bases not matched to a gene: 6. Germline-derived CDR1 and CDR2 are LNHNV and YYDKDF (reference sequence). This CDR3 is built from 16 residues.

There are many counts of this clonotype. J is TRBJ2-1 and V is TRBV20-1, with 12 bases fitting TRBD2. CDR1 is DFQATT and CDR2 is SNEGSKA in the germline V gene (reference sequence). Germline trimming cut 2 bases from V and 2 bases from J; bases unmatched to any gene: 1. The CDR3 contains 15 residues. The CDR3 bases are TGCAGTGCTAGACGGACTAGCGGGACCTACAATGAGCAGTTCTTC. It yields the protein CSARRTSGTYNEQFF.